This T cell receptor (beta chain) was sequenced in a study of radiotherapy plus CTLA-4 blockade in lung cancer. The germline gives CDR1 SGHDN, CDR2 FVKESK. This CDR3 spans 15 amino acids. V dropped 4 bases and J dropped 0 bases, with 10 bases sitting between them. Data came from immunoSEQ multiplex PCR; TCRdb stores just in-frame clones and leaves some out. The data show about 47,000 clones, around 77% seen once. Comments on this clone: What it binds is unknown.

The study, taken as a whole, reports: After treatment with radiotherapy plus ipilimumab, TCR clones that came from the tumor expanded in blood.

This TCR came from a human donor with non-small cell lung cancer who had stable disease on radiotherapy plus ipilimumab. The chain joins TRBV14 to TRBJ2-1; perhaps TRBD2 as D (6 bases). Sequences were derived from peripheral blood, sampled from a patient treated with radiotherapy plus ipilimumab. CDR3: CASSLGGVSYNEQFF. CDR3 DNA sequence: TGTGCCAGCAGCCTAGGCGGGGTCTCCTACAATGAGCAGTTCTTC. The entire variable domain, with the rest obtained from reference TRBV14 and TRBJ2-1, is as follows: EAGVTQFPSHSVIEKGQTVTLRCDPISGHDNLYWYRRVMGKEIKFLLHFVKESKQDESGMPNNRFLAERTGGTYSTLKVQPAELEDSGVYFCASSLGGVSYNEQFFGPGTRLTVL.